The rows below give T cell receptor beta chains drawn from one sample of a study of T cell repertoires in cytomegalovirus infection. Each CDR3 protein gets one entry after TCRdb re-called the reads with MiXCR. The table shows 400,000 or so distinct CDR3 sequences, with roughly 30% occurring only once. The source material was PBMCs. These receptors came from a human donor in good health (CMV status not recorded). Some clones in this sample may be carry-over from other donors' samples. Both conserved end residues are part of each CDR3. D genes are given only for firm matches. Clone size is shown for a subset of rows, as once, few, many or a class of expanded clone.

TRBJ1-3 - TRBV28 - TGTGCCAGCAGGATACAGGGTCGTAGCTCTGGAAACACCATATATTTT CASRIQGRSSGNTIYF
TRBJ2-7 TRBD1 TRBV2 once TGTGCCAGCAGAGGGGGACAGGGTGGCGACGAGCAGTACTTC CASRGGQGGDEQYF
TRBJ1-5 - TRBV11-3 few TGTGCCAGCAACAGGAGTAAGGGGGACCTTAGCAATCAGCCCCAGCATTTT CASNRSKGDLSNQPQHF
TRBJ2-2 TRBD2 TRBV4-1 - TGCGCCGGAAGCCCCCTAACGGGGGGGGGGACCGGGGAGCTGTTTTTT CAGSPLTGGGTGELFF
TRBJ2-2 - TRBV11-2 few TGTGCCAGCAGCTTAGAAAGCTCCGGGGAGCTGTTTTTT CASSLESSGELFF
TRBJ1-2 - TRBV4-3 - TGCGCCAGCAGCCACCTAACAGAGTTTAACAACTATGGCTACACCTTC CASSHLTEFNNYGYTF
TRBJ2-1 - TRBV7-3 - TGTGCCAGCAGCTTAACTGGGGCGGCCTACAATGAGCAGTTCTTC CASSLTGAAYNEQFF
TRBJ2-5 - TRBV6-6 many TGTGCCAGCAGGGACCACGGGGGACAGATCGGGGAGACCCAGTACTTC CASRDHGGQIGETQYF
TRBJ2-3 TRBD2 TRBV10-3 - TGTGCCATCAGTGAGAACGCGGGGGGGCCCCCAGATACGCAGTATTTT CAISENAGGPPDTQYF
TRBJ1-1 - TRBV6-1 - TGTGCCAGCTCAGTTACTTGGGCAAGGGTTGTTGCTTTCTTT CASSVTWARVVAFF
TRBJ2-1 TRBD2 TRBV7-9 - TGTGCCAGCAGGCTTACTAGCGGGATATACAATGAGCAGTTCTTC CASRLTSGIYNEQFF
TRBJ2-5 - TRBV27 few TGTGCCAGCAGTCCCACGGACCGGGTAGTTGAGACCCAGTACTTC CASSPTDRVVETQYF
TRBJ1-2 - TRBV4-1 few TGTGCCAGCAGCCAAGGGGTGGAGAGAAACTATGGCTACACCTTC CASSQGVERNYGYTF
TRBJ2-7 - TRBV11-2 - TGTGCCAGCAGCTTAGAACTAGTTAGCTACGAGCAGTACTTC CASSLELVSYEQYF
TRBJ2-3 TRBD1 TRBV7-6 many TGTGCCAGCAGCGGAACAGGGGCGAATACGCAGTATTTT CASSGTGANTQYF
TRBJ1-6 - TRBV4-1 many TGCGCCAGCAGCCAAGCAACAGGGACCAATTCACCCCTCCACTTT CASSQATGTNSPLHF
TRBJ2-3 - TRBV5-1 - TGCGCCAGCAGCCGTAGTGCAGATACGCAGTATTTT CASSRSADTQYF
TRBJ1-2 - TRBV6-6 - TGTGCCAGCACCCCAGAATGGAAGGGCTACACCTTC CASTPEWKGYTF
TRBJ1-2 - TRBV7-9 few TGTGCCAGCAGCTTATCTTCGGGCGTCTATGGCTACACCTTC CASSLSSGVYGYTF
TRBJ1-2 - TRBV6-2/TRBV6-3 - TGTGCCAGCAGCGGAGCGAGGGGGTGGCGGGATGGCTACACCTTC CASSGARGWRDGYTF
TRBJ2-5 - TRBV5-4 - TGTGCCAGCAGCACCGGTAGGGAAGGGGAGACCCAGTACTTC CASSTGREGETQYF
TRBJ1-5 - TRBV11-2 - TGTGCCAGCAGCTCTGGAATCCATCAGCCCCAGCATTTT CASSSGIHQPQHF
TRBJ2-4 - TRBV20-1 - TGCTCTGGGCAGAAAATAGCCAAAAACATTCAGTACTTC CSGQKIAKNIQYF
TRBJ2-6 - TRBV6-6 few TGTGCCAGCAGTTACAATGAGCCTGGGGCCAACGTCCTGACTTTC CASSYNEPGANVLTF
TRBJ2-7 - TRBV4-3 many TGCGCCAGCAGCCAAGTAAGGGGCTACGAGCAGTACTTC CASSQVRGYEQYF
TRBJ1-2 TRBD1 TRBV7-2 many TGTGCCAGCAACCTAGGGACAGGGGTCGACTATGGCTACACCTTC CASNLGTGVDYGYTF
TRBJ1-2 TRBD1 TRBV5-4 few TGTGCCAGCAGCTCGGGACAGGGGCTTGGCTACACCTTC CASSSGQGLGYTF
TRBJ1-1 - TRBV7-9 - TGTGCCAGCACCCTAGGAGGGAGCCGAGGGCTGAACACTGAAGCTTTCTTT CASTLGGSRGLNTEAFF
TRBJ1-2 - TRBV15 many TGTGCCACCAGCAGAGACAGGGGAAGGGACTATGGCTACACCTTC CATSRDRGRDYGYTF
TRBJ2-1 TRBD2 TRBV6-2/TRBV6-3 - TGTGCCAGCAGTTCAGACCAACTAGCGGGGGGGCAGAATGAGCAGTTCTTC CASSSDQLAGGQNEQFF
TRBJ1-2 - TRBV4-1 few TGCGCCAGCAGCCAACCAGCGTCGGGGATAGAGGATGGCTACACCTTC CASSQPASGIEDGYTF
TRBJ1-1 TRBD1 TRBV7-2 many TGTGCCAGCAAAAGACAGGGAGAGGGGACTGAAGCTTTCTTT CASKRQGEGTEAFF
TRBJ2-6 TRBD2 TRBV11-3 many TGTGCCAGCTCCGGGGGGGGCTTTTCTGGGGCCAACGTCCTGACTTTC CASSGGGFSGANVLTF
TRBJ2-1 TRBD2 TRBV4-3 few TGCGCCAGCAGCCAAGATCCGGCTAGCGGGGGCGCCCCGGAGCAGTTCTTC CASSQDPASGGAPEQFF
TRBJ2-7 TRBD2 TRBV28 once TGTGCCAGCAGTTCCCAGACTAGCGGGGGCCTCTCCTACGAGCAGTACTTC CASSSQTSGGLSYEQYF
TRBJ2-7 TRBD2 TRBV7-6 many TGTGCCAGCAGCCGCCTAGCGGGGGGAGCCCGAACCTCCTACGAGCAGTACTTC CASSRLAGGARTSYEQYF
TRBJ1-2 TRBD1 TRBV27 - TGTGCCAGCAGGACAGGGGGAGACTATGGCTACACCTTC CASRTGGDYGYTF
TRBJ2-2 - TRBV7-8 many TGTGCCAGCAGCTTAGGAACCGTGGGGGGTTACACCGGGGAGCTGTTTTTT CASSLGTVGGYTGELFF
TRBJ1-5 - TRBV7-2 - TGTGCCAGCAGCTTAGATCCGGGAGAGGATCAGCCCCAGCATTTT CASSLDPGEDQPQHF
TRBJ1-2 - TRBV3-1 - TGTGCCAGCAGCCAAGATGTCAGGGACTTCCTCTATGGCTACACCTTC CASSQDVRDFLYGYTF
TRBJ1-5 TRBD1 TRBV4-3 - TGCGCCAGCAGCCACCGAACAGGGGGCCCGGATCAGCCCCAGCATTTT CASSHRTGGPDQPQHF
TRBJ2-7 - TRBV6-2/TRBV6-3 many TGTGCCAGCAGTTACGGCGGCGAGCAGTACTTC CASSYGGEQYF
TRBJ1-2 TRBD1 TRBV7-2 - TGTGCCAGCAGCTATGAACCGGGACAGGGTCTGTCTGGCTACACCTTC CASSYEPGQGLSGYTF
TRBJ2-5 - TRBV29-1 - TGCAGCGTTGAAGGACAGAGTATCCAAGAGACCCAGTACTTC CSVEGQSIQETQYF
TRBJ1-5 - TRBV2 few TGTGCCAGCAGGCTGGACGGTCAGCCCCAGCATTTT CASRLDGQPQHF
TRBJ2-3 TRBD2 TRBV19 - TGTGCCAGTAGTACTAGCGGGGGGTTGGCAGATACGCAGTATTTT CASSTSGGLADTQYF
TRBJ2-7 - TRBV4-2 - TGTGCCAGCAGCCACGATAGTGGGCCAAGCTCCTACGAGCAGTACTTC CASSHDSGPSSYEQYF
TRBJ1-5 - TRBV7-9 many TGTGCCAGCAGCTTAGGATCGGGAGGTCCTCAGCCCCAGCATTTT CASSLGSGGPQPQHF
TRBJ2-3 - TRBV7-8 few TGTGCCAGCAAGCCTGTGACTAGCACAGATACGCAGTATTTT CASKPVTSTDTQYF
TRBJ2-1 - TRBV11-2 few TGTGCCAGCAGCTGGACACCTAGCACTGGCAATGAGCAGTTCTTC CASSWTPSTGNEQFF
TRBJ2-2 - TRBV12-3/TRBV12-4 few TGTGCCAGCAGTTTAGTTGATCCGCTGGAAGGGGAGCTGTTTTTT CASSLVDPLEGELFF
TRBJ1-1 TRBD1 TRBV7-8 many TGTGCCAGCAGCCTGACAGGGGGAGCAAGTGAAGCTTTCTTT CASSLTGGASEAFF
TRBJ2-7 - TRBV19 few TGTGCCAGTAGCCGAGACAGTGGATTCTCCTACGAGCAGTACTTC CASSRDSGFSYEQYF
TRBJ1-6 - TRBV4-1 once TGCGCCAGCAGCCAAGTCGAAGGCGGGGGATCACCCCTCCACTTT CASSQVEGGGSPLHF
TRBJ2-3 TRBD2 TRBV7-6 few TGTGCCAGCAGCTTAACTAGCGTGCATACGCAGTATTTT CASSLTSVHTQYF
TRBJ2-2 - TRBV7-6 - TGTGCTAGCAGCTTTGGAGGGAACACCGGGGAGCTGTTTTTT CASSFGGNTGELFF
TRBJ2-1 - TRBV7-8 many TGTGCCAGCAGCTTAGACCGTACGGGCTACAATGAGCAGTTCTTC CASSLDRTGYNEQFF
TRBJ2-5 TRBD1 TRBV15 - TGTGCCACCTCCCACCAGCTACAGGGGGAAGAGACCCAGTACTTC CATSHQLQGEETQYF
TRBJ2-3 TRBD2 TRBV28 few TGTGCCAGCAACAGCGGGGTTAGCACAGATACGCAGTATTTT CASNSGVSTDTQYF
TRBJ2-7 TRBD2 TRBV25-1 few TGTGCCAGCAGTGAATATGGACTAGCGGGGGTAGAGCAGTACTTC CASSEYGLAGVEQYF